This T cell receptor beta chain was recovered during a study of blood T cells in healthy people across ages. Points from the study as a whole: Diversity was higher, and naive CD4+ cells more numerous, in long-lived donors than in aged donors.

Primers used in a second PCR of roughly 6 to 12 cycles were a sample-barcoded 5' primer and a J-beta primer mix. Through a template-switch adaptor with 12 random nucleotides, each cDNA molecule received a tag. TCRdb called the 5' RACE reads again in MiXCR, with one record for every CDR3 protein. The repertoire holds about 1.8 million distinct CDR3 sequences, roughly 50% seen once, with over 2% in the top ten. The CDR3 totals 16 residues. Germline V lookup: CDR1 SGHTA, CDR2 FQGNSA. Losses at the gene ends were 5 bases for V and 5 bases for J; bases not matched to a gene: 11. This clonotype was observed a handful of times. Its antigen is as yet unknown.

The chain has TRBV7-2 and TRBJ2-5; TRBD1 matches at 10 bases. Material for sequencing was blood. This clonotype originated in a middle-aged woman in good health. The CDR3 DNA reads as TGTGCCAGCAGCCGAACCGGGACAGGGGAGTGGGAGACCCAGTACTTC. Translating it yields CASSRTGTGEWETQYF.